This TCR beta chain was documented in a study of blood T cell repertoires in COVID-19. Study-wide background: The United States, Italy and Spain were the sources of the acute and convalescent COVID-19 samples.

Libraries were prepared by immunoSEQ multiplex PCR; TCRdb keeps only in-frame clonotypes and omits some of them. The sample carries about 280,000 clones, 88% recorded once. Germline CDR1 and CDR2: SGHRS and YFSETQ. This CDR3 is 16 amino acids long. V lost 4 bases, J lost 6 bases, and 23 bases lay in between. This TCR was sampled from a woman younger than 45 with COVID-19, enrolled during active disease. This chain joins TRBV5-1 and TRBJ2-7; tentatively, D is TRBD1 (5 bases). The specimen was peripheral blood. The CDR3 reads CASSTFTGPSPTEQYF. The CDR3 bases are TGCGCCAGCAGCACATTCACAGGCCCCTCTCCTACCGAGCAGTACTTC.